The rows below give T cell receptor beta chains drawn from one sample of a study of T cell responses to AZD1222 COVID-19 vaccine. Sequencing was performed with immunoSEQ multiplex PCR; in TCRdb, only in-frame clones are kept and a portion is missing. The sample has roughly 97,000 clones, about 87% seen once. Material: peripheral blood, obtained on day 0 of AZD1222 vaccination. The source is an adult in good health. CDR3s include the opening cysteine and the closing phenylalanine or tryptophan. The D gene is left open where the match is weak. Not all rows give a size; the values are once, few, many and, for expanded clones, a class.

D,V,J,size,DNA,CDR3
-,TRBV12-5,TRBJ2-1,-,TGTGCTAGTGGCCCCGATCTAGAAGGCGATGAGCAGTTCTTC,CASGPDLEGDEQFF
TRBD1,TRBV6-2/TRBV6-3,TRBJ2-7,-,TGTGCCAGCAGTTACTCGGGGACAGGTTCCTACGAGCAGTACTTC,CASSYSGTGSYEQYF
-,TRBV29-1,TRBJ2-1,-,TGCAGCGTTGAACGGGGTTACAATGAGCAGTTCTTC,CSVERGYNEQFF
-,TRBV5-1,TRBJ2-7,-,TGCGCCAGCAGCTTGTCATCCACTGGGACAGAGCAGTACTTC,CASSLSSTGTEQYF
TRBD1,TRBV7-9,TRBJ2-7,-,TGTGCCAGCAGCTTACTAAGGACAGGGAACGAGCAGTACTTC,CASSLLRTGNEQYF
TRBD1,TRBV7-7,TRBJ2-1,-,TGTGCTAGCAGCTTACAACAGGGGTCCTACAATGAGCAGTTCTTC,CASSLQQGSYNEQFF
TRBD1,TRBV10-1,TRBJ2-1,-,TGCGCCAGCAGTGAGTCATGGGACAGGGCTTCCTACAATGAGCAGTTCTTC,CASSESWDRASYNEQFF
-,TRBV5-1,TRBJ2-2,-,TGCGCCAGCAGCTTGGCCGGGGAGGATGGGGAGCTGTTTTTT,CASSLAGEDGELFF
TRBD1,TRBV6-5,TRBJ1-5,-,TGTGCCAGCATAGACAGGGGAAGGGCTCAGCCCCAGCATTTT,CASIDRGRAQPQHF
TRBD1,TRBV7-2,TRBJ2-2,few,TGTGCCAGCAGCTTGGGACAGTCCTCCACCGGGGAGCTGTTTTTT,CASSLGQSSTGELFF
-,TRBV11-2,TRBJ1-1,-,TGTGCCAGCAGCTTATTTACCCAGGCCTCTAACACTGAAGCTTTCTTT,CASSLFTQASNTEAFF
-,TRBV7-9,TRBJ2-5,once,TGTGCCAGCAGCCCGGGATCTCAAGAGACCCAGTACTTC,CASSPGSQETQYF
TRBD1,TRBV5-4,TRBJ1-6,-,TGTGCCAGCAGCCCTGGACAGGGGGCCTCATGGTCACCCCTCCACTTT,CASSPGQGASWSPLHF
-,TRBV19,TRBJ1-5,-,TGTGCCAGTAGTCACGGGACCGCCGCTACGTTCCCATTTCAGCCCCAGCATTTT,CASSHGTAATFPFQPQHF
-,TRBV11-2,TRBJ2-1,-,TGTGCCAGCAGCTTAGGGGGGAGAAGCTCCTACAATGAGCAGTTCTTC,CASSLGGRSSYNEQFF
-,TRBV9,TRBJ2-5,-,TGTGCCAGCAGCGTAGGCGACGGGATAGGGGAGACCCAGTACTTC,CASSVGDGIGETQYF
-,TRBV27,TRBJ1-1,-,TGTGCCAGCAGTTTGTCAAGGGGACGAACTGAAGCTTTCTTT,CASSLSRGRTEAFF
-,TRBV9,TRBJ2-6,once,TGTGCCAGCAGCGTATCGGGAGCTGGGGCCAACGTCCTGACTTTC,CASSVSGAGANVLTF
-,TRBV21-1,TRBJ2-7,-,TGTGCCAGCACCCCACAGGGGGCGGGAGGGCCGATTCTCTACGAGCAGTACTTC,CASTPQGAGGPILYEQYF
TRBD1,TRBV18,TRBJ1-2,-,TGTGCCAGCTCACCGGAGGTAGGGACAGGCTATGGCTACACCTTC,CASSPEVGTGYGYTF